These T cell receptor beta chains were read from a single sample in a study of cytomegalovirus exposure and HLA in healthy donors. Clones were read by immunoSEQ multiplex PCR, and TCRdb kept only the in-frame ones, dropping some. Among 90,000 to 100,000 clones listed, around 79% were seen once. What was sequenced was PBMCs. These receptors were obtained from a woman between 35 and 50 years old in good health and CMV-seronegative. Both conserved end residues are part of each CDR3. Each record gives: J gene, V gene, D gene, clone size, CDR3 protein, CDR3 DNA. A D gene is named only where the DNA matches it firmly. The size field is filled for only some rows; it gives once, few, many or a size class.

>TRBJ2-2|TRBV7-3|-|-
CASSPAGTGELFF
TGTGCCAGCAGCCCGGCGGGCACCGGGGAGCTGTTTTTT
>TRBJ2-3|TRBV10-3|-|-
CAISESKSGSTDTQYF
TGTGCCATCAGTGAGTCGAAGTCGGGGAGCACAGATACGCAGTATTTT
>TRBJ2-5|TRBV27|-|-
CASSPGQKETQYF
TGTGCCAGCTCCCCAGGACAGAAAGAGACCCAGTACTTC
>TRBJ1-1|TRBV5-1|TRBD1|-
CASSSWTGGMIEAFF
TGCGCCAGCAGCTCCTGGACAGGGGGGATGATAGAAGCTTTCTTT
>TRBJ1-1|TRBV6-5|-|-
CASSYSVRGAAFF
TGTGCCAGCAGTTACTCGGTACGGGGTGCAGCTTTCTTT
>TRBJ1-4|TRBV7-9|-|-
CASSFGLSPREKLFF
TGTGCCAGCAGCTTCGGTCTATCACCGAGGGAAAAACTGTTTTTT
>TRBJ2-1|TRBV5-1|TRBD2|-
CASSLDGLAVYNEQFF
TGCGCCAGCAGCCTGGATGGACTAGCGGTCTACAATGAGCAGTTCTTC
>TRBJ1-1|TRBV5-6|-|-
CASSWGDVTEAFF
TGTGCCAGCAGCTGGGGGGATGTCACTGAAGCTTTCTTT
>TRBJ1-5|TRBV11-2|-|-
CASSLVRDQPQHF
TGTGCCAGCAGCTTAGTCAGGGATCAGCCCCAGCATTTT
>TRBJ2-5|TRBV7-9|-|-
CASSPSGGGETQYF
TGTGCCAGCAGCCCATCCGGGGGAGGCGAGACCCAGTACTTC
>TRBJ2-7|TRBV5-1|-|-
CASSPASGIPYEQYF
TGCGCCAGCAGCCCCGCGTCCGGTATCCCCTACGAGCAGTACTTC
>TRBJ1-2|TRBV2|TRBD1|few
CASSVGTGKYGYTF
TGTGCCAGCAGTGTTGGGACAGGGAAATATGGCTACACCTTC
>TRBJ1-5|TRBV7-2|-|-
CASSLASGSAQPQHF
TGTGCCAGCAGCTTAGCATCGGGGTCTGCTCAGCCCCAGCATTTT
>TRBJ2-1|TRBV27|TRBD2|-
CASSPYFLAGGPDEQFF
TGTGCCAGCAGTCCATACTTTTTAGCGGGGGGGCCGGATGAGCAGTTCTTC
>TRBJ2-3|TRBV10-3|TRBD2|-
CAISGSGGASDTQYF
TGTGCCATCAGTGGGAGCGGGGGGGCCTCAGATACGCAGTATTTT
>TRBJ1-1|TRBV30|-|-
CAWSVTANTEAFF
TGTGCCTGGAGTGTTACTGCGAACACTGAAGCTTTCTTT
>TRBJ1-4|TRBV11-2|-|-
CASSPNPGIGNEKLFF
TGTGCCAGCAGCCCTAATCCAGGGATCGGGAATGAAAAACTGTTTTTT
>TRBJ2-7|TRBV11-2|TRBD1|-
CASRDRVLDEQYF
TGTGCCAGTAGGGACAGGGTTCTGGACGAGCAGTACTTC
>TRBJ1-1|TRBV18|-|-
CASSPQEGRTEAFF
TGTGCCAGCTCACCGCAGGAGGGTCGTACTGAAGCTTTCTTT
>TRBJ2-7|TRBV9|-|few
CASSTGPSDSTYEQYF
TGTGCCAGCAGCACCGGACCTTCAGACAGCACCTACGAGCAGTACTTC
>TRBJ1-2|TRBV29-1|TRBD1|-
CSADGGQLGIERGGYTF
TGCAGCGCCGATGGGGGACAGTTGGGTATAGAAAGGGGTGGCTACACCTTC
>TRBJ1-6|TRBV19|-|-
CASSSQGYSPLHF
TGTGCCAGTAGTTCACAGGGATATTCACCCCTCCACTTT
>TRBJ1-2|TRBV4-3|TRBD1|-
CASSREGQGGSGYTF
TGCGCCAGCAGCCGAGAGGGACAGGGCGGTAGTGGCTACACCTTC
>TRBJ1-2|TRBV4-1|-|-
CASSQDSTAPYGYTF
TGCGCCAGCAGCCAAGATTCCACAGCCCCATATGGCTACACCTTC
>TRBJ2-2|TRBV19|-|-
CATHRRENTGELFF
TGTGCCACCCACCGGCGGGAGAACACCGGGGAGCTGTTTTTT
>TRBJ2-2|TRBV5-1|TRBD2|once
CASSRDGGTGELFF
TGCGCCAGCAGCAGGGACGGGGGGACCGGGGAGCTGTTTTTT
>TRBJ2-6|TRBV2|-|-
CASRNQGRGSVLTF
TGTGCCAGCAGAAACCAAGGGCGAGGGAGCGTCCTGACTTTC
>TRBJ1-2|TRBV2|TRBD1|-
CASGGTGNYGYTF
TGTGCCAGCGGGGGGACAGGGAACTATGGCTACACCTTC
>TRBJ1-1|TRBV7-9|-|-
CASSLFTQGETEAFF
TGTGCCAGCAGCTTATTCACTCAGGGTGAGACTGAAGCTTTCTTT
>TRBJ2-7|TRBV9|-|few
CASSPEGVVSYEQYF
TGTGCCAGCAGCCCCGAAGGGGTGGTATCCTACGAGCAGTACTTC
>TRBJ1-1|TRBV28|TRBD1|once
CATFPGQGTEAFF
TGTGCCACCTTCCCGGGACAGGGTACTGAAGCTTTCTTT
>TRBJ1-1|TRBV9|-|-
CASSAPGGGGTEAFF
TGTGCCAGCAGCGCTCCGGGGGGTGGCGGCACTGAAGCTTTCTTT
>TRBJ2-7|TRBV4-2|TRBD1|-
CASSSGTGAAYEQYF
TGTGCCAGCAGCTCAGGGACAGGGGCGGCCTACGAGCAGTACTTC
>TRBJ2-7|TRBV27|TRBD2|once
CASIGTSGGISDEQYF
TGTGCCAGCATTGGGACTAGCGGGGGTATCTCTGACGAGCAGTACTTC
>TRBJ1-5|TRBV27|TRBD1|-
CASSSFKYRGSNQPQHF
TGTGCCAGCAGTTCCTTTAAATACAGGGGTAGCAATCAGCCCCAGCATTTT
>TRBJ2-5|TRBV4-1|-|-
CASSQVQTRLETQYF
TGCGCCAGCAGCCAAGTTCAGACTAGACTGGAGACCCAGTACTTC
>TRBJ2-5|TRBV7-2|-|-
CASSGGETQYF
TGTGCCAGCAGCGGGGGGGAGACCCAGTACTTC
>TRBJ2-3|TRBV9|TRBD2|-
CASSPRSGAGTDTQYF
TGTGCCAGCAGCCCCCGTAGCGGGGCTGGCACAGATACGCAGTATTTT
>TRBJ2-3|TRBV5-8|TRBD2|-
CASSPRLAGGLDTQYF
TGTGCCAGCAGCCCAAGACTAGCGGGGGGGTTAGATACGCAGTATTTT
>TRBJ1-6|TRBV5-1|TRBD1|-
CASSLRTGNSPLHF
TGCGCCAGCAGCTTAAGGACAGGGAATTCACCCCTCCACTTT
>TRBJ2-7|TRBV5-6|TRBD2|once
CASTPLGGAGFEQYF
TGTGCCAGCACGCCATTGGGAGGGGCAGGGTTCGAGCAGTACTTC
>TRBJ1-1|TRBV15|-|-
CATSRVRGSNTEAFF
TGTGCCACCAGCAGAGTAAGGGGTTCTAACACTGAAGCTTTCTTT
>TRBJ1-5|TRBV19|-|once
CASSTGFGENQPQHF
TGTGCCAGTAGTACCGGATTTGGAGAAAATCAGCCCCAGCATTTT
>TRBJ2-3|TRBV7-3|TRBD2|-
CASSLIGGARDTQYF
TGTGCCAGCAGCTTAATCGGGGGGGCCAGGGATACGCAGTATTTT
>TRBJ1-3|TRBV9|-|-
CASGHTSSGNTIYF
TGTGCCAGCGGGCACACTAGCTCTGGAAACACCATATATTTT
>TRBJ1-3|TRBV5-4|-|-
CASSTRAPFSGNTIYF
TGTGCCAGCAGCACCAGGGCGCCATTCTCTGGAAACACCATATATTTT
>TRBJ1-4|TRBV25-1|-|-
CASRAEKLFF
TGTGCCAGCCGAGCTGAAAAACTGTTTTTT
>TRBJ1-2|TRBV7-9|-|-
CASSLGSDMGYTF
TGTGCCAGCAGCTTAGGCAGTGACATGGGCTACACCTTC
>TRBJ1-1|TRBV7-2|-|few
CASSLGTFSNTEAFF
TGTGCCAGCAGCTTGGGGACATTTTCGAACACTGAAGCTTTCTTT
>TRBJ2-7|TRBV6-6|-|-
CASSYSFASEQYF
TGTGCCAGCAGTTATTCGTTTGCCAGCGAGCAGTACTTC
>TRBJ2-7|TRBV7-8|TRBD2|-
CASSQTGTRVHEQYF
TGTGCCAGCAGCCAGACCGGGACTAGGGTCCACGAGCAGTACTTC
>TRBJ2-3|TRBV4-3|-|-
CASSQDGDTQYF
TGCGCCAGCAGCCAAGACGGAGATACGCAGTATTTT
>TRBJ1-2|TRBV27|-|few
CASSNQRQLTNYGYTF
TGTGCCAGCAGCAACCAGAGACAGCTAACAAACTATGGCTACACCTTC
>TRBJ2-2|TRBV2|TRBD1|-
CASEGGQTNTGELFF
TGTGCCAGCGAAGGGGGACAGACGAACACCGGGGAGCTGTTTTTT
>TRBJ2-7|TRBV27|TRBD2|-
CASGRAYEQYF
TGTGCCAGCGGGAGGGCCTACGAGCAGTACTTC